The rows below give T cell receptor beta chains drawn from one sample of a study of cytomegalovirus exposure and HLA in healthy donors. Profiled with immunoSEQ multiplex PCR; TCRdb holds only in-frame clones, not every one. There are about 88,000 clones in the sample; roughly 96% occur only once, and roughly 0.8% lies in the top ten. The sequencing sample was made of PBMCs. These receptors were taken from a young man in good health and CMV-seronegative. Each CDR3 is given with its conserved first and last residue.

cdr3_length,v_call,j_call,cdr3_aa
16,TRBV29-1,TRBJ2-6,CSVPGLAGPGANVLTF
14,TRBV19,TRBJ2-1,CATFAGGFYNEQFF
15,TRBV9,TRBJ2-7,CASSVDTGAGYEQYF
15,TRBV7-2,TRBJ2-6,CASSLTGRGANVLTF
14,TRBV18,TRBJ1-2,CASSPSGTGGGYTF
19,TRBV10-1,TRBJ2-1,CASSPGASGKVGLYNEQFF
13,TRBV19,TRBJ1-1,CASSIAGGTEAFF
16,TRBV5-6,TRBJ2-1,CASSLGLAGGPDEQFF
13,TRBV6-6,TRBJ1-1,CASSSDRVSEAFF
16,TRBV5-4,TRBJ2-3,CASSLGLAGAADTQYF
13,TRBV11-2,TRBJ2-1,CASWREKGNEQFF
14,TRBV29-1,TRBJ2-5,CSVEVSLAGETQYF
15,TRBV7-2,TRBJ2-5,CASSPTQRREETQYF
14,TRBV9,TRBJ2-7,CASSTTSGSYEQYF
10,TRBV7-9,TRBJ2-2,CASSQGELFF
15,TRBV30,TRBJ1-1,CAWRVPQGRVSEAFF